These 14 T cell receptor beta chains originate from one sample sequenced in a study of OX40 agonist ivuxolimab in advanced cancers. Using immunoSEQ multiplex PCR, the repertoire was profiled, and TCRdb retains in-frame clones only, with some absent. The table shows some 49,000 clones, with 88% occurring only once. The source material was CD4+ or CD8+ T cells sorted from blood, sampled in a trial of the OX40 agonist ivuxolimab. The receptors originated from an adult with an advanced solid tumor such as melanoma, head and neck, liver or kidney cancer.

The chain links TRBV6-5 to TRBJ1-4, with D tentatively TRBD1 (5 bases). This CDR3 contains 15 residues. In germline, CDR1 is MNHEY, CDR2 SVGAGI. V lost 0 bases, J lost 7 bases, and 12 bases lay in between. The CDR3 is CASSYSRDGREKLFF. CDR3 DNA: TGTGCCAGCAGTTACTCCAGGGATGGGCGTGAAAAACTGTTTTTT.

The CDR3, as DNA: TGTGCCAGCAGCATCGATGCCGGCAGCTCCTACGAGCAGTACTTC. Amino acids: CASSIDAGSSYEQYF. J is TRBJ2-7 and V is TRBV27; D is unclear. This CDR3 is built from 15 residues. The V gene's germline CDR1 is MNHEY and CDR2 SMNVEV (reference sequence). The germline V and J ends were trimmed by 6 bases and 0 bases, with 15 bases remaining between them.

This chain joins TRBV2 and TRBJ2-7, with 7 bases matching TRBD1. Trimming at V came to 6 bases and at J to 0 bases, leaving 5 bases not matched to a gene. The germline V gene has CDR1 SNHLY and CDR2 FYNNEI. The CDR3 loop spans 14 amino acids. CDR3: CASRTQGLSYEQYF. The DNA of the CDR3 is TGTGCCAGCAGAACACAGGGGCTCTCCTACGAGCAGTACTTC.

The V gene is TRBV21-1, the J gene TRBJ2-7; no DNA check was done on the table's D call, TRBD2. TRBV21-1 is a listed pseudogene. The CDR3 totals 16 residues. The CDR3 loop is CASSKGLSGGIYEQYF. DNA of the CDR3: TGTGCCAGCAGCAAAGGGCTTAGCGGGGGGATCTACGAGCAGTACTTC.

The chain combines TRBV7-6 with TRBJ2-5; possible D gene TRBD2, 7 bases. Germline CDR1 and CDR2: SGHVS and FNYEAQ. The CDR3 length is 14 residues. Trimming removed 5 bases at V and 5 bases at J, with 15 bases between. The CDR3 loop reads CASSPGGPDETQYF. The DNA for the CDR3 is TGTGCCAGCAGCCCCGGGGGGCCCGACGAGACCCAGTACTTC. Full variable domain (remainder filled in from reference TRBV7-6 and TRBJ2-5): GAGVSQSPRYKVTKRGQDVALRCDPISGHVSLYWYRQALGQGPEFLTYFNYEAQQDKSGLPNDRFSAERPEGSISTLTIQRTEQRDSAMYRCASSPGGPDETQYFGPGTRLLVL.

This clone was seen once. The CDR3 protein is CASSSPRGGGTGELFF. The CDR3 DNA follows: TGTGCCAGCAGCTCCCCCAGAGGGGGCGGAACCGGGGAGCTGTTTTTT. The rearrangement joins TRBV11-2 to TRBJ2-2; 7 nucleotides agree with TRBD1. CDR3 length equals 16 residues. The V segment lost 4 bases and the J segment 5 bases; nucleotides outside the gene matches: 10. Per germline, CDR1 SGHAT and CDR2 FQNNGV.

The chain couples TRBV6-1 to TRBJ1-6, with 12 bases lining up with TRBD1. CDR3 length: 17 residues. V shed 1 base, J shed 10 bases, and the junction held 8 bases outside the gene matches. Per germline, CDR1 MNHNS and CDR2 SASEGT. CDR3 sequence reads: CASSEVWMGQGASPLHF. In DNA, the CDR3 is TGTGCCAGCAGTGAAGTGTGGATGGGACAGGGGGCGTCACCCCTCCACTTT.

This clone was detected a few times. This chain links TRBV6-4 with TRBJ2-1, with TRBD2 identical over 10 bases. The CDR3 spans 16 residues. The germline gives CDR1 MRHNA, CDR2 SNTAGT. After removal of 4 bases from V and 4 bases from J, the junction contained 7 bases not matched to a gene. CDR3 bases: TGTGCCAGCAGTGTCGCTAGCGGGAGTGGGTACAATGAGCAGTTCTTC. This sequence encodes CASSVASGSGYNEQFF.

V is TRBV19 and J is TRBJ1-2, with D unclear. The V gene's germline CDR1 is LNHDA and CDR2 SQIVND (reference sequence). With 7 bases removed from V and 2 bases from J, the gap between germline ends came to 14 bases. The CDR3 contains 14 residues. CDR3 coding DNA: TGTGCCAGTACCACCAGCCATGAAAACTATGGCTACACCTTC. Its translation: CASTTSHENYGYTF.

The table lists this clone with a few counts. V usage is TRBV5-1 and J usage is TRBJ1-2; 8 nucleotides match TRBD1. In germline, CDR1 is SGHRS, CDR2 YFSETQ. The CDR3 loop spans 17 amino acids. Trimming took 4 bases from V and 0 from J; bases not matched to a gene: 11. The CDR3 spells CASSLRQGPFSNYGYTF. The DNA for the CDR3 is TGCGCCAGCAGCCTCCGACAGGGGCCCTTCTCTAACTATGGCTACACCTTC.

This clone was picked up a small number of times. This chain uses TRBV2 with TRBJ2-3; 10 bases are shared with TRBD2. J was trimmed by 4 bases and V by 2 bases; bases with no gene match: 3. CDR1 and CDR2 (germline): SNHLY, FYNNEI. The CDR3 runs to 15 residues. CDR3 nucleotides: TGTGCCAGCAGTGAAAAGAGCGGGGGGGCAGATACGCAGTATTTT. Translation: CASSEKSGGADTQYF.

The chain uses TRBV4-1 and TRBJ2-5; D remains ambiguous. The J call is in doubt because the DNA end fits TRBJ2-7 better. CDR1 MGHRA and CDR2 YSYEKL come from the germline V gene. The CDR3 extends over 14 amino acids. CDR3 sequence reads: CASSQGGIPYEQYF. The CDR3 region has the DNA TGCGCCAGCAGCCAAGGCGGTATCCCCTACGAGCAGTACTTC.

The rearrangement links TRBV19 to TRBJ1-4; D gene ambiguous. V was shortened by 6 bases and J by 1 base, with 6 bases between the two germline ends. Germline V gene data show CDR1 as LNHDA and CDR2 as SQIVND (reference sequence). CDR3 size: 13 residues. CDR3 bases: TGTGCCAGTAGGGGTTTAACTAATGAAAAACTGTTTTTT. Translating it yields CASRGLTNEKLFF.

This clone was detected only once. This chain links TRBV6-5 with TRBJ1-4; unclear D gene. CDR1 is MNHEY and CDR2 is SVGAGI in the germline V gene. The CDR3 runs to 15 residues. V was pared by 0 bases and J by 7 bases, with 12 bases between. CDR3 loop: CASSYSYQSGEKLFF. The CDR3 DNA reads TGTGCCAGCAGTTACTCGTACCAGTCGGGTGAAAAACTGTTTTTT.